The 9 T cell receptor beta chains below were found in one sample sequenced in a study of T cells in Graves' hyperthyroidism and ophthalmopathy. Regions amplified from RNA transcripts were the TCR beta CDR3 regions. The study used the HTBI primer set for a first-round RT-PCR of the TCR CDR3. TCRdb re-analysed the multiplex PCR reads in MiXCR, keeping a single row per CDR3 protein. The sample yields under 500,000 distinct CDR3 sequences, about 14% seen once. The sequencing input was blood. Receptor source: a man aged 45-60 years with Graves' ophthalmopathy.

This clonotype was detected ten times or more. CDR3 sequence (DNA): TGCAGTGCCAGGACCGAGACCTACAATGAGCAGTTCTTC. Translation: CSARTETYNEQFF. The chain has TRBV20-1 and TRBJ2-1; D is undetermined. V was cut by 6 bases and J by 2 bases, with 11 bases left in between. There are 13 residues in the CDR3. Germline V gene sequence: CDR1 DFQATT, CDR2 SNEGSKA (reference sequence).

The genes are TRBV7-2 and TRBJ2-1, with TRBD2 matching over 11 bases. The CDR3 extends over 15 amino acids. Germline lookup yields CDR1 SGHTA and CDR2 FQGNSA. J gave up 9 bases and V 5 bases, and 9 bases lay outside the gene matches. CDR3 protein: CASSPDGTSGPEQFF. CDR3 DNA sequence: TGTGCCAGCAGCCCAGATGGGACTAGCGGTCCTGAGCAGTTCTTC.

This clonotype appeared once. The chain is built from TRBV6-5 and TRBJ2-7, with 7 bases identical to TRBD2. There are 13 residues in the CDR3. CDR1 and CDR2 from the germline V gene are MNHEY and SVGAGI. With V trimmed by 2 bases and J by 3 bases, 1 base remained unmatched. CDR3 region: CASSYREGYEQYF. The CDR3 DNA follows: TGTGCCAGCAGTTACAGGGAGGGCTACGAGCAGTACTTC.

CDR3: CASSTLGNYEQYF. CDR3 sequence (DNA): TGTGCCAGTAGCACTCTAGGGAACTACGAGCAGTACTTC. The chain employs TRBV19 and TRBJ2-7; D gene ambiguous. In germline, CDR1 is LNHDA, CDR2 SQIVND (reference sequence). This CDR3 is 13 amino acids long. V lost 6 bases and J 3 bases, leaving 12 bases between the germline ends. Drawing the rest from reference TRBV19 and TRBJ2-7, the complete variable domain is DGGITQSPKYLFRKEGQNVTLSCEQNLNHDAMYWYRQDPGQGLRLIYYSQIVNDFQKGDIAEGYSVSREKKESFPLTVTSAQKNPTAFYLCASSTLGNYEQYFGPGTRLTVT.

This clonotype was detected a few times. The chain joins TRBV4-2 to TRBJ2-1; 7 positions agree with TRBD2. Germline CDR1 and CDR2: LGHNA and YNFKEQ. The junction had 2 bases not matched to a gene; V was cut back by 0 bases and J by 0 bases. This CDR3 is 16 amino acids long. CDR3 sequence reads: CASSQEASGSYNEQFF. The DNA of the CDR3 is TGTGCCAGCAGCCAAGAAGCTAGCGGCTCCTACAATGAGCAGTTCTTC.

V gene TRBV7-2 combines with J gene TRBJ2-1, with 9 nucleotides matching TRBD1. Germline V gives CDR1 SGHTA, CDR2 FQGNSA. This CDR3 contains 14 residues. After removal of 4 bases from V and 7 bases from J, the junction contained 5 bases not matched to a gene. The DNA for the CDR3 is TGTGCCAGCAGCTATGGACAGGGGAGAAATGAGCAGTTCTTC. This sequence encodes CASSYGQGRNEQFF.

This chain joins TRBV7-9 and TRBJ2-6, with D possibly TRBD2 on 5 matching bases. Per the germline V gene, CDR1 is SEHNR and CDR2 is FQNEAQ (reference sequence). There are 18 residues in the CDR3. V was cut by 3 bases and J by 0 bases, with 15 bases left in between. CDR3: CASSLAGSGNSGANVLTF. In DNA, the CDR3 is TGTGCCAGCAGCTTGGCGGGCAGCGGAAACTCTGGGGCCAACGTCCTGACTTTC.

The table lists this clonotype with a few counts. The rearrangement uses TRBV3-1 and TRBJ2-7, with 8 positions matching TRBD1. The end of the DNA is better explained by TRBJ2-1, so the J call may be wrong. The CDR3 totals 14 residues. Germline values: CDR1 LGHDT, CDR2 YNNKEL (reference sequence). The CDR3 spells CASSRGDRTYEQFF. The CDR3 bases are TGTGCCAGCAGCCGGGGGGACAGGACCTACGAGCAGTTCTTC.

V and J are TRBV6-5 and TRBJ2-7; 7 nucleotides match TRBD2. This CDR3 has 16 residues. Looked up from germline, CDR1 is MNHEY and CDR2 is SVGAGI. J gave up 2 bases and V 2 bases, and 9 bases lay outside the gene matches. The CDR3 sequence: CASSYKAGAFPYEQYF. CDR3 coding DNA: TGTGCCAGCAGTTACAAGGCGGGAGCCTTCCCCTACGAGCAGTACTTC.